The rows below give T cell receptor beta chains drawn from one sample of a study of shared T cell receptors in the human thymus. Here immunoSEQ multiplex PCR was the method, and the copy in TCRdb shows in-frame clones only, minus some. Among 720,000 or so clones listed, approximately 83% were seen once. The data also belong to a second study, concerning human thymus T cells.

The specimen sequenced was thymocytes. Receptor source: a girl under two years old with a congenital heart defect. CDR3s include the opening cysteine and the closing phenylalanine or tryptophan. A D gene is named only where the DNA matches it firmly. A row's size may be missing; if present it is once, few, many or a size class.

D | size | J | V | CDR3 | DNA
- | - | TRBJ2-7 | TRBV6-1 | CASRGGSITSYEQYF | TGTGCCAGTAGGGGGGGAAGCATAACCTCCTACGAGCAGTACTTC
- | - | TRBJ2-1 | TRBV5-1 | CASSGTRPEQFF | TGCGCCAGCAGCGGGACTCGACCAGAGCAGTTCTTC
TRBD1 | - | TRBJ2-2 | TRBV5-6 | CASSFRTGVHQAYTGELFF | TGTGCCAGCAGCTTCCGGACAGGCGTACACCAAGCTTACACCGGGGAGCTGTTTTTT
- | - | TRBJ1-2 | TRBV15 | CATSRDRAGVGDLPFGYTF | TGTGCCACCAGCAGAGATCGGGCCGGGGTAGGGGACTTACCATTTGGCTACACCTTC
- | - | TRBJ2-1 | TRBV29-1 | CSVERRTEKSPYNEQFF | TGCAGCGTTGAACGGCGGACAGAGAAGTCTCCCTACAATGAGCAGTTCTTC
TRBD1 | - | TRBJ1-2 | TRBV30 | CAWETNNDRGLNYGYTF | TGTGCCTGGGAAACCAACAACGACAGGGGCCTTAACTATGGCTACACCTTC
- | - | TRBJ1-4 | TRBV27 | CASSLGGPQNEKLFF | TGTGCCAGCAGTTTAGGCGGGCCCCAGAATGAAAAACTGTTTTTT
- | - | TRBJ1-5 | TRBV18 | CASSPQGSKWNQPQHF | TGTGCCAGCTCACCGCAGGGGTCCAAATGGAATCAGCCCCAGCATTTT
- | - | TRBJ1-4 | TRBV28 | CASRHGSTTNEKLFF | TGTGCCAGCAGACACGGGTCGACAACTAATGAAAAACTGTTTTTT
- | - | TRBJ2-7 | TRBV14 | CASSQLEDLRIYEQYF | TGTGCCAGCAGCCAATTAGAGGATTTAAGAATCTACGAGCAGTACTTC
- | once | TRBJ2-5 | TRBV4-3 | CASSPRSGEWSRETQYF | TGCGCCAGCAGCCCGCGATCAGGGGAATGGAGTAGGGAGACCCAGTACTTC